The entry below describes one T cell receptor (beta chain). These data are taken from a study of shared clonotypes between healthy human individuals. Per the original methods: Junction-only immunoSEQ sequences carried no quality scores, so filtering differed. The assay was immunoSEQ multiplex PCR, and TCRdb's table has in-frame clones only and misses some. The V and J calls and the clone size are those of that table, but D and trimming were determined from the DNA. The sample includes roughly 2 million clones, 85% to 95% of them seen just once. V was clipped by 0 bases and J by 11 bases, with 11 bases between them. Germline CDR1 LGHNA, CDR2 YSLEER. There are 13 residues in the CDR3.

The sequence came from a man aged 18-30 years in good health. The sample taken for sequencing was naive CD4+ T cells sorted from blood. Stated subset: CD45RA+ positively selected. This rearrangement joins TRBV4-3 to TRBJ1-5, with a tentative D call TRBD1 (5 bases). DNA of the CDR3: TGCGCCAGCAGCCAAGATCGGGGGGGAGCCCAGCATTTT. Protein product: CASSQDRGGAQHF.